The 31 T cell receptor beta chains below come from one sample, sequenced in a study of cytomegalovirus exposure and HLA in healthy donors. The study ran its PCR with 60 Vbeta and 13 Jbeta primers. Assay: immunoSEQ multiplex PCR; the TCRdb copy retains only in-frame clones and omits some. The sample shows 170,000 or so clones, roughly 70% of them seen only once. Sequenced sample: PBMCs. These receptors originate from a male donor in good health and CMV-seronegative.

The V call is TRBV29-1, the J call TRBJ1-1; D is perhaps TRBD1 (5 bases). The CDR3 has 13 amino acids. Trimming cost V 8 bases and J 7 bases, with 20 bases left between them. Germline V gives CDR1 SQVTM, CDR2 ANQGSEA. The DNA for the CDR3 is TGCAGCACCGAGGAGGGGAAAAGAAATGAAGCTTTCTTT. It translates to CSTEEGKRNEAFF.

The chain has TRBV27 and TRBJ2-7; D is perhaps TRBD2 (6 bases). V was trimmed by 6 bases and J by 2 bases, leaving 14 bases between them. The CDR3 loop spans 14 amino acids. The V gene's germline CDR1 is MNHEY and CDR2 SMNVEV (reference sequence). The CDR3 is CASSNGLSAYEQYF. DNA for the CDR3: TGTGCCAGCAGCAATGGACTATCCGCCTACGAGCAGTACTTC.

With regard to this clone: This specimen includes other DNA sequences encoding the same CDR3. The genes are TRBV7-2 and TRBJ1-5; the D is unclear. This CDR3 has 14 amino acids. Germline V gene data show CDR1 as SGHTA and CDR2 as FQGNSA. The germline V and J ends were trimmed by 3 bases and 0 bases, with 6 bases remaining between them. Written as DNA, the CDR3 is TGTGCCAGCAGCTTTGCGGTTAGCAATCAGCCCCAGCATTTT. Its translation is CASSFAVSNQPQHF.

The rearrangement joins TRBV27 to TRBJ2-3, with 11 bases fitting TRBD2. Unmatched junction bases numbered 6, after V lost 2 bases and J lost 5 bases. Germline CDR1 and CDR2: MNHEY and SMNVEV (reference sequence). This CDR3 has 16 residues. The CDR3 DNA follows: TGTGCCAGCAGTTTAATAGCGGGAGGGGAGAAAGATACGCAGTATTTT. Protein: CASSLIAGGEKDTQYF.

V and J are TRBV30 and TRBJ1-2; 7 bases line up with TRBD1. Trimming removed 6 bases from V and 5 bases from J; junction bases left unmatched: 9. Germline CDR1 and CDR2: GTSNPN and SVGIG (reference sequence). The length of the CDR3 is 13 residues. The CDR3 loop reads CACPGQASYGYTF. DNA of the CDR3: TGTGCCTGCCCCGGACAGGCTAGTTATGGCTACACCTTC.

The chain carries TRBV5-8 and TRBJ1-5, with D possibly TRBD1 on 6 matching bases. Germline lookup yields CDR1 SGHTS and CDR2 YDEGEE. The CDR3 sequence is 14 residues long. Trimming shortened V by 0 bases and J by 11 bases, and 15 bases separated the two germline ends. CDR3 nucleotides: TGTGCCAGCAGCTTGGGACAGGAGTCCCAGACCCAGCATTTT. This encodes CASSLGQESQTQHF. Together with reference TRBV5-8 and TRBJ1-5, the CDR3 gives the full variable domain: EAGVTQSPTHLIKTRGQQATLRCSPISGHTSVYWYQQALGLGLQFLLWYDEGEERNRGNFPPRFSGRQFPNYSSELNVNALELEDSALYLCASSLGQESQTQHFGDGTRLSIL.

The chain combines TRBV10-2 with TRBJ1-1, with D possibly TRBD1 on 5 matching bases. From germline, CDR1 is WSHSY and CDR2 SAAADI. There are 13 residues in the CDR3. V lost 5 bases, J lost 2 bases, and 9 bases lay in between. CDR3 residues: CASSPRGNTEAFF. For the CDR3, the DNA is TGCGCCAGCAGTCCTAGGGGTAACACTGAAGCTTTCTTT.

The chain recombines TRBV28 with TRBJ2-1, with D possibly matching TRBD2 (6 bases). CDR1 is MDHEN and CDR2 is SYDVKM in the germline V gene. The CDR3 contains 15 residues. The germline V and J ends were trimmed by 3 bases and 4 bases, with 13 bases remaining between them. CDR3 DNA sequence: TGTGCCAGCAGTTTGAGGCGGGAACAATACAATGAGCAGTTCTTC. Encoded protein: CASSLRREQYNEQFF.

The chain has TRBV7-3 and TRBJ2-1, with TRBD2 matching over 16 bases. This CDR3 spans 18 amino acids. The V segment lost 5 bases and the J segment 9 bases; nucleotides outside the gene matches: 13. Germline V lookup: CDR1 SGHTA, CDR2 FQGTGA. The CDR3 reads CASSGGMGLAGGHGEQFF. The CDR3 region has the DNA TGTGCCAGCAGCGGCGGCATGGGACTAGCGGGAGGGCATGGTGAGCAGTTCTTC.

This chain connects TRBV30 to TRBJ1-2; 7 bases map to TRBD1. Trimming took 8 bases from V and 7 from J; bases not matched to a gene: 13. The germline gives CDR1 GTSNPN, CDR2 SVGIG (reference sequence). This CDR3 region has 13 residues. The CDR3 loop reads CALTLVGGVGYTF. As DNA, the CDR3 is TGTGCCCTTACTTTGGTAGGGGGCGTTGGCTACACCTTC.

The CDR3 sequence: CASKLGTGSSTEAFF. CDR3 DNA: TGTGCCAGCAAGCTCGGGACAGGGAGTAGCACTGAAGCTTTCTTT. The chain couples TRBV27 to TRBJ1-1; 9 bases match TRBD1. The germline CDR1 and CDR2 sequences are MNHEY and SMNVEV (reference sequence). J was trimmed by 4 bases and V by 7 bases; bases with no gene match: 10. The CDR3 spans 15 residues.

The rearrangement uses TRBV6-5 and TRBJ1-6; no clear D. The CDR3 is 16 amino acids. The V gene's germline CDR1 is MNHEY and CDR2 SVGAGI. Between the trimmed V and J ends, which lost 2 bases and 0 bases, there was a span of 8 bases. As DNA, the CDR3 is TGTGCCAGCAGTTACCAACAGAGCTCCTATAATTCACCCCTCCACTTT. As protein: CASSYQQSSYNSPLHF.

The V and J genes are TRBV30 and TRBJ1-5, with 8 nucleotides matching TRBD1. V lost 3 bases and J lost 7; bases outside the gene matches: 5. CDR3 length equals 13 residues. In germline, CDR1 is GTSNPN, CDR2 SVGIG (reference sequence). The CDR3 coding sequence is TGTGCCTGGAGCACAGGGGGGGTACAGCCCCAGCATTTT. Translated, it gives CAWSTGGVQPQHF.

V is TRBV4-3 and J is TRBJ1-4; 10 positions match TRBD1. Looked up from germline, CDR1 is LGHNA and CDR2 is YSLEER. The CDR3 is 15 amino acids. V gave up 3 bases and J gave up 7 bases; unmatched junction bases: 5. The CDR3 DNA reads TGCGCCAGCAGCCAGAGACAGGGGGCGATTGAAAAACTGTTTTTT. It yields the protein CASSQRQGAIEKLFF.

The gene calls are TRBV6-6 and TRBJ1-1, with TRBD1 identical over 8 bases. V was pared by 6 bases and J by 9 bases, with 6 bases of the junction left unmatched. The CDR3 spans 12 residues. Germline V gene lookup returns CDR1 MNHNY and CDR2 SVGAGI (reference sequence). CDR3 region: CASREGQGKAFF. CDR3 bases: TGTGCCAGCAGGGAAGGACAGGGAAAAGCTTTCTTT.

The chain employs TRBV4-1 and TRBJ2-7, with a weak D call TRBD2 (5 bases). CDR3 length equals 13 residues. Germline CDR1 reads MGHRA; CDR2 reads YSYEKL. Deletions cut 4 bases from V and 5 bases from J, with 12 bases between. Here the CDR3 DNA reads TGCGCCAGCAGCCCGGACTCTCGGAACGAGCAGTACTTC. Its protein product is CASSPDSRNEQYF.

The rearrangement links TRBV11-2 to TRBJ2-1; 10 positions agree with TRBD2. The CDR3 contains 15 residues. Germline V CDR1 and CDR2: SGHAT, FQNNGV. V was clipped by 6 bases and J by 0 bases; unmatched bases: 2. The CDR3 nucleotides are TGTGCCAGCAGTTCTAGCGGGAGCTCCTACAATGAGCAGTTCTTC. Its translation: CASSSSGSSYNEQFF.

This chain links TRBV2 with TRBJ1-6; tentatively, D is TRBD1 (5 bases). Between the trimmed V and J ends, which lost 4 bases and 3 bases, there was a span of 10 bases. Germline-derived CDR1 and CDR2 are SNHLY and FYNNEI. The CDR3 totals 15 residues. The CDR3 here is CASSGAGYYNSPLHF. CDR3 in DNA: TGTGCCAGCAGTGGGGCAGGGTACTATAATTCACCCCTCCACTTT. Full variable domain (missing parts from reference TRBV2 and TRBJ1-6): EPEVTQTPSHQVTQMGQEVILRCVPISNHLYFYWYRQILGQKVEFLVSFYNNEISEKSEIFDDQFSVERPDGSNFTLKIRSTKLEDSAMYFCASSGAGYYNSPLHFGNGTRLTVT.

The chain uses TRBV27 and TRBJ2-1; 8 bases are shared with TRBD2. The CDR3 extends over 19 amino acids. V dropped 0 bases and J dropped 2; count of bases not matched to a gene: 12. Germline V gene sequence: CDR1 MNHEY, CDR2 SMNVEV (reference sequence). The CDR3 spells CASSLSAFEGAGAYNEQFF. Written as DNA, the CDR3 is TGTGCCAGCAGTTTATCGGCATTTGAGGGAGCGGGAGCCTACAATGAGCAGTTCTTC.

The chain has TRBV5-5 and TRBJ1-5; D is unresolved. CDR3 length: 14 residues. CDR1 is SGHKS, CDR2 YYEKEE, per germline (reference sequence). Between the trimmed V and J ends, which lost 0 bases and 7 bases, there was a span of 11 bases. The CDR3 bases are TGTGCCAGCAGCTTGGCCGAGGGAAGACAGCCCCAGCATTTT. Its translation is CASSLAEGRQPQHF.

The genes are TRBV10-3 and TRBJ1-2, with D unresolved. CDR3 size: 12 residues. V lost 10 bases to trimming and J lost 4 bases, with 13 bases between them. Germline V gene data show CDR1 as ENHRY and CDR2 as SYGVKD. CDR3 amino acids: CATQRDSYGYTF. The DNA of the CDR3 is TGTGCCACTCAGCGGGATAGCTATGGCTACACCTTC.

V usage is TRBV4-2 and J usage is TRBJ2-1; perhaps TRBD1 as D (7 bases). Trimming left V 3 bases short and J 7 bases short, with 22 bases between. The CDR3 is made up of 17 amino acids. Per the germline V gene, CDR1 is LGHNA and CDR2 is YNFKEQ. The CDR3 here is CASSQRGRDSTTNEQFF. The CDR3 bases are TGTGCCAGCAGCCAGAGGGGGCGGGACTCGACTACTAATGAGCAGTTCTTC.

The chain has TRBV27 and TRBJ1-2; D is ambiguous. This CDR3 is built from 14 residues. Trimming took off 4 bases at V and 4 bases at J, with 13 bases between the two ends. Germline V gives CDR1 MNHEY, CDR2 SMNVEV (reference sequence). In DNA, the CDR3 is TGTGCCAGCAGTTCGGGAGGTGGGGTCTATGGCTACACCTTC. Encoded protein: CASSSGGGVYGYTF.

The chain joins TRBV28 to TRBJ2-1; the D is unclear. The germline V and J ends were trimmed by 6 bases and 6 bases, with 9 bases remaining between them. Per germline, CDR1 MDHEN and CDR2 SYDVKM. The CDR3 covers 12 residues. The CDR3 region is CASRRYSNEQFF. The CDR3 nucleotides read TGTGCCAGCAGGAGATATAGCAATGAGCAGTTCTTC.

The V gene is TRBV30, the J gene TRBJ1-5; D uncertain. V dropped 2 bases and J dropped 6 bases, with 14 bases sitting between them. CDR1 is GTSNPN and CDR2 is SVGIG in the germline V gene (reference sequence). The CDR3 is 14 residues long. The CDR3 region has the DNA TGTGCCTGGAGTTCCACAGCCGACACTCAGCCCCAGCATTTT. This encodes CAWSSTADTQPQHF.

This chain links TRBV30 with TRBJ2-5; TRBD1 agrees at 10 bases. The germline V gene has CDR1 GTSNPN and CDR2 SVGIG (reference sequence). The CDR3 is 14 residues long. With 0 bases clipped from V and 5 bases from J, the junction kept 3 bases outside the gene matches. The CDR3 DNA sequence: TGTGCCTGGAGTGTAGACAGGGGGCGGGAGACCCAGTACTTC. Translating gives CAWSVDRGRETQYF.

This chain links TRBV10-3 with TRBJ2-3; TRBD1 agrees at 9 bases. The ends lost 6 bases at V and 0 bases at J; junction bases unmatched: 7. CDR3 length: 16 amino acids. Germline CDR1 and CDR2: ENHRY and SYGVKD. This CDR3 reads CAISVQGATSTDTQYF. The CDR3 bases are TGTGCCATCAGCGTACAGGGGGCGACCAGCACAGATACGCAGTATTTT.

The V gene is TRBV29-1, the J gene TRBJ2-6, with D perhaps TRBD2 (6 bases). CDR3 size: 14 residues. V was trimmed by 2 bases and J by 1 base, leaving 6 bases between them. The germline CDR1 and CDR2 sequences are SQVTM and ANQGSEA. The CDR3 DNA is TGCAGCGTTGAAAGCGGGTCTGGGGCCAACGTCCTGACTTTC. Translation gives CSVESGSGANVLTF.

This chain joins TRBV19 and TRBJ1-5; D perhaps matches TRBD1 (6 bases). Germline CDR1 reads LNHDA; CDR2 reads SQIVND (reference sequence). V lost 6 bases and J lost 7, with 16 bases in between. CDR3 length: 14 residues. The CDR3 DNA sequence: TGTGCCAGTAGGTCGCAGGGGTTCGCCCAGCCCCAGCATTTT. Translated, it gives CASRSQGFAQPQHF.

This clone was counted between two and nine times. The chain joins TRBV7-9 to TRBJ2-1; D is undetermined. Germline loops: CDR1 SEHNR, CDR2 FQNEAQ (reference sequence). The CDR3 is made up of 16 amino acids. With 5 bases removed from V and 0 bases from J, the gap between germline ends came to 14 bases. CDR3 region: CASSPPPPGSYNEQFF. CDR3 nucleotides: TGTGCCAGCAGCCCTCCCCCCCCAGGCTCCTACAATGAGCAGTTCTTC.

CDR3: CASSLEAGNTEAFF. CDR3 coding DNA: TGTGCCAGCAGCTTAGAGGCGGGAAACACTGAAGCTTTCTTT. The chain recombines TRBV7-8 with TRBJ1-1, with no clear D. The CDR3 is 14 residues long. V was shortened by 1 base and J by 2 bases, with 8 bases between the two germline ends. Germline values: CDR1 SGHVS, CDR2 FQNEAQ.